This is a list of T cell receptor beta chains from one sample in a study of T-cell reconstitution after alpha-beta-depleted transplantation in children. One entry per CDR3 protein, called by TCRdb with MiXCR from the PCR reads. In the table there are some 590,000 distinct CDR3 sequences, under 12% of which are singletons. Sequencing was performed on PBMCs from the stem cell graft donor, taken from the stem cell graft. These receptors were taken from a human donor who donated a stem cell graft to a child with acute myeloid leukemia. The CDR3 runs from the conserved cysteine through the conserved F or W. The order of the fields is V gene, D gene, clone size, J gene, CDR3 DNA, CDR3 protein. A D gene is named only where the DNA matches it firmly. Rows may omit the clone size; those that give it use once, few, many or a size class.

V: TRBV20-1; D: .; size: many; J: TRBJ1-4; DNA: TGCAGTGCCTTTTATGAGGGGAGCAATGAAAAACTGTTTTTT; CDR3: CSAFYEGSNEKLFF
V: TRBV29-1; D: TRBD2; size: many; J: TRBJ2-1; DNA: TGCAGCGTTGAAGACGGGAGGGCCTACAATGAGCAGTTCTTC; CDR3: CSVEDGRAYNEQFF
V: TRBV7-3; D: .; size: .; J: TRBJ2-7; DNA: TGTGCCAGCAGTCAAAGCCCCTCTCGCGAGCAGTACTTC; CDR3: CASSQSPSREQYF
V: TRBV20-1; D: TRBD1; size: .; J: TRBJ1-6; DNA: TGCAGTGCCCGTCAACAGGGGGCTGGTGGTTCACCCCTCCACTTT; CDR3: CSARQQGAGGSPLHF
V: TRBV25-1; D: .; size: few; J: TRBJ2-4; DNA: TGTGCCAGCAGTGAGTCGATCGGCGGGGTGAGAGCCAAAAACATTCAGTACTTC; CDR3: CASSESIGGVRAKNIQYF
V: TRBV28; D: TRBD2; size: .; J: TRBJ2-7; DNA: TGTGCCAGCAGTTTATCTCAGGGAGGGTCCGAGCAGTACTTC; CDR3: CASSLSQGGSEQYF
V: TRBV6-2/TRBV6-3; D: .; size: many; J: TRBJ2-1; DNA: TGTGCCAGCAGTCGTACAGGGTCCTACAATGAGCAGTTCTTC; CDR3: CASSRTGSYNEQFF
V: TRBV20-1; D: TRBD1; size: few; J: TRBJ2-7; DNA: TGCAGTGCTAACTCTGTCTCGACAGGGACAAACGAGCAGTACTTC; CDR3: CSANSVSTGTNEQYF
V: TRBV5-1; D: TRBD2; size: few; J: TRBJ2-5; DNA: TGCGCCAGCAGCCTAAGGACTCGGGGGGACCAAGAGACCCAGTACTTC; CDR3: CASSLRTRGDQETQYF
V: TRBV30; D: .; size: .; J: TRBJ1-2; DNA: TGTGCCGGAACGAAACCGGACAGAGACTATGGCTACACCTTC; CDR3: CAGTKPDRDYGYTF
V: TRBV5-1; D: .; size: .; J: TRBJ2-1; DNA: TGCGCCAGCAGCTTGGCTTTCGGACCCACATCCACGGGGGTTTACAATGAGCAGTTCTTC; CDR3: CASSLAFGPTSTGVYNEQFF
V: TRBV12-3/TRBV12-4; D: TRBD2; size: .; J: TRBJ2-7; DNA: TGTGCCAGCAGTTCTTATGGACTAGCGGGTTCCTACGAGCAGTACTTC; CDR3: CASSSYGLAGSYEQYF
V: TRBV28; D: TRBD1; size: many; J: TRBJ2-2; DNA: TGTGCCAGCAGTCGGCTAACCGGGACAGAGAACACCGGGGAGCTGTTTTTT; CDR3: CASSRLTGTENTGELFF
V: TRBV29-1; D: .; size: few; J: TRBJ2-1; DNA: TGCAGCGTTGAAGACAGGGGCAGCGCACTGTTCGGTGAGCAGTTCTTC; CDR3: CSVEDRGSALFGEQFF
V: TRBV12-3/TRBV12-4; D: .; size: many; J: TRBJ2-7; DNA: TGTGCCAGCAATAAACCCGACAGTAGCTCCTACGAGCAGTACTTC; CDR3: CASNKPDSSSYEQYF
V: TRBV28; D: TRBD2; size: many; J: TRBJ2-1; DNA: TGTGCCAGCAGTTTCGGCCTAGCGGGAGAGGAGCAGTTCTTC; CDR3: CASSFGLAGEEQFF